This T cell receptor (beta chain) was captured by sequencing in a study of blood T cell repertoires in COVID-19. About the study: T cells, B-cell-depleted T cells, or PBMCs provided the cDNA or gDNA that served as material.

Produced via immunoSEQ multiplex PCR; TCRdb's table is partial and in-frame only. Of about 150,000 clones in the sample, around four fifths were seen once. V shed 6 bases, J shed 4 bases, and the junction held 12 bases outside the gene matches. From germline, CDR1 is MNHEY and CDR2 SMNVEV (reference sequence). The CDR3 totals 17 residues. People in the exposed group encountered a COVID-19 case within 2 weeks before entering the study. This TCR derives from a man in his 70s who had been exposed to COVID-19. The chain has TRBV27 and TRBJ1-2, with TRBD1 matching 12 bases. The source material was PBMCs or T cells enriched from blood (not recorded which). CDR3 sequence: CASSPGTGGLASYGYTF. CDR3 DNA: TGTGCCAGCAGCCCCGGGACAGGGGGCCTAGCGAGCTATGGCTACACCTTC.